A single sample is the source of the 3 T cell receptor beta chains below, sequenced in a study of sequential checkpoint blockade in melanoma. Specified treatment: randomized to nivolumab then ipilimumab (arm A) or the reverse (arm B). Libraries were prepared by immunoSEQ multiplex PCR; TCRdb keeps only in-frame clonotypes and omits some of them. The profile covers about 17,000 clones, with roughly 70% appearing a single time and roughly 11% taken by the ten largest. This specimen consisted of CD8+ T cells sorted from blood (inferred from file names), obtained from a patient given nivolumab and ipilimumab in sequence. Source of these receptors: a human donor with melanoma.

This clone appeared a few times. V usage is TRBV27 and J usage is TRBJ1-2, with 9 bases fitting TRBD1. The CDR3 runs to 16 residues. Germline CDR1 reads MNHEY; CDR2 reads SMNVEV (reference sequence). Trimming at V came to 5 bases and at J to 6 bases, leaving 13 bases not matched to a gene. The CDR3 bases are TGTGCCAGCAGTGAAGGGACAGGGAGTATAAGAGATGGCTACACCTTC. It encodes CASSEGTGSIRDGYTF.

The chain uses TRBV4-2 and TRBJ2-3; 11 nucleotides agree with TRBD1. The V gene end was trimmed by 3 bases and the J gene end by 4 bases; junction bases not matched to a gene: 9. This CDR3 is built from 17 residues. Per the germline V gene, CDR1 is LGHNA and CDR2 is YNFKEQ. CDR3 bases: TGTGCCAGCAGCCATCGGACAGGGGGCTTCTTAGCAGATACGCAGTATTTT. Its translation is CASSHRTGGFLADTQYF.

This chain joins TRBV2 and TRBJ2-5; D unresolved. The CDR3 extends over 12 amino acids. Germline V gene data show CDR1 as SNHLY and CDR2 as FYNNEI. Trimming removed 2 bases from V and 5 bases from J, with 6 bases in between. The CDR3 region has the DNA TGTGCCAGCAGTGAAAACGGGGAGACCCAGTACTTC. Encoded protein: CASSENGETQYF. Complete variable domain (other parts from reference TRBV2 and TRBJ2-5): EPEVTQTPSHQVTQMGQEVILRCVPISNHLYFYWYRQILGQKVEFLVSFYNNEISEKSEIFDDQFSVERPDGSNFTLKIRSTKLEDSAMYFCASSENGETQYFGPGTRLLVL.